Each of the 13 T cell receptor beta chains below was sequenced from the same sample in a study of lymphopenia after photon versus proton radiotherapy. The repertoire was sequenced with immunoSEQ multiplex PCR; TCRdb's copy has only in-frame clones and lacks some. Of tens of thousands of clones listed, around four fifths are singletons. The source was peripheral blood, collected from a patient treated with proton-based radiotherapy. Every receptor here comes from a woman aged 70-85 years with pancreatic cancer.

This chain connects TRBV14 to TRBJ1-5, with a tentative D call TRBD1 (5 bases). In germline, CDR1 is SGHDN, CDR2 FVKESK. This CDR3 spans 12 amino acids. The germline V and J ends were trimmed by 3 bases and 6 bases, with 6 bases remaining between them. The CDR3: CASSHDSQPQHF. The DNA for the CDR3 is TGTGCCAGCAGCCACGACAGTCAGCCCCAGCATTTT.

The chain combines TRBV19 with TRBJ2-7; TRBD1 might be the D (6 bases). The CDR3 is 14 residues long. V shed 8 bases and J shed 1 base, with 15 bases lying between them. Looked up from germline, CDR1 is LNHDA and CDR2 is SQIVND (reference sequence). The CDR3 region is CASSQDRNSYEQYF. The DNA of the CDR3 is TGTGCCAGTTCTCAGGACAGAAATTCCTACGAGCAGTACTTC.

The chain recombines TRBV4-2 with TRBJ1-6, with D unresolved. V shed 3 bases and J shed 0 bases, with 15 bases lying between them. The CDR3 extends over 18 amino acids. Germline V gives CDR1 LGHNA, CDR2 YNFKEQ. In nucleotides, the CDR3 is TGTGCCAGCAGCCAGGAAACTCAGGTGGGCTCCTATAATTCACCCCTCCACTTT. Encoded protein: CASSQETQVGSYNSPLHF.

The J gene is TRBJ1-1, the V gene TRBV15; D is perhaps TRBD1 (6 bases). V gave up 2 bases and J gave up 0 bases, with 13 bases separating them. Germline CDR1 LNHNV, CDR2 YYDKDF (reference sequence). This CDR3 spans 16 amino acids. CDR3 region: CATSRPRTEMNTEAFF. CDR3 nucleotide sequence: TGTGCCACCAGCAGACCCCGGACAGAAATGAACACTGAAGCTTTCTTT.

This clone was seen just once. The chain has TRBV6-5 and TRBJ1-2; a possible D gene is TRBD1 (5 bases). CDR3 length equals 13 residues. The germline V gene encodes CDR1 MNHEY and CDR2 SVGAGI. V shed 6 bases and J shed 0 bases, with 8 bases lying between them. CDR3 protein: CASRQTANYGYTF. The CDR3 DNA is TGTGCCAGCAGACAGACAGCTAACTATGGCTACACCTTC.

The rearrangement links TRBV29-1 to TRBJ1-3; a possible D gene is TRBD1 (5 bases). The CDR3 loop spans 15 amino acids. Deletions cut 3 bases from V and 0 bases from J, with 12 bases between. Germline values: CDR1 SQVTM, CDR2 ANQGSEA. The CDR3 nucleotides read TGCAGCGTTGATGGCCTCGGGGGCTCTGGAAACACCATATATTTT. Translating gives CSVDGLGGSGNTIYF.

The chain combines TRBV27 with TRBJ2-2; D is unresolved. This CDR3 spans 13 amino acids. CDR1 and CDR2 (germline): MNHEY, SMNVEV (reference sequence). V was shortened by 6 bases and J by 0 bases, with 5 bases between the two germline ends. In DNA form, the CDR3 reads TGTGCCAGCAGCCCGACGAACACCGGGGAGCTGTTTTTT. Translated, it gives CASSPTNTGELFF.

This chain connects TRBV7-2 to TRBJ2-7; D is unclear. Germline CDR1 and CDR2: SGHTA and FQGNSA. Trimming left V 6 bases short and J 3 bases short, with 6 bases between. CDR3 length: 11 amino acids. The CDR3 loop reads CASRIGYEQYF. CDR3 coding DNA: TGTGCCAGCAGGATCGGCTACGAGCAGTACTTC.

The chain uses TRBV29-1 and TRBJ1-1, with TRBD1 as a possible D gene (5 bases). The CDR3 extends over 12 amino acids. CDR1 is SQVTM and CDR2 is ANQGSEA in the germline V gene. Deletions cut 7 bases from V and 2 bases from J, with 11 bases between. Here the CDR3 reads CSARQTNTEAFF. For the CDR3, the DNA is TGCAGCGCAAGACAGACTAACACTGAAGCTTTCTTT. Filled out from reference TRBV29-1 and TRBJ1-1, the complete variable domain reads SAVISQKPSRDICQRGTSLTIQCQVDSQVTMMFWYRQQPGQSLTLIATANQGSEATYESGFVIDKFPISRPNLTFSTLTVSNMSPEDSSIYLCSARQTNTEAFFGQGTRLTVV.

The chain combines TRBV5-6 with TRBJ2-5, with D possibly called TRBD1 or TRBD2 (5 bases each). The germline V and J ends were trimmed by 4 bases and 3 bases, with 16 bases remaining between them. Germline V gives CDR1 SGHDT, CDR2 YYEEEE. The CDR3 has 15 amino acids. The CDR3 reads CASSKITGTEETQYF. The CDR3, as DNA: TGTGCCAGCAGCAAGATCACCGGGACGGAAGAGACCCAGTACTTC.

V usage is TRBV25-1 and J usage is TRBJ1-2; D is ambiguous. The CDR3 covers 17 residues. Looked up from germline, CDR1 is MGHDK and CDR2 is SYGVNS. V dropped 0 bases and J dropped 8 bases, with 22 bases sitting between them. CDR3 protein: CASSEYSGNQGLYGYTF. DNA of the CDR3: TGTGCCAGCAGTGAATATAGTGGAAACCAAGGCCTGTACGGCTACACCTTC.

The chain is built from TRBV27 and TRBJ2-1; 12 bases align to TRBD2. Germline values: CDR1 MNHEY, CDR2 SMNVEV (reference sequence). The CDR3 is 20 amino acids. The junction had 16 bases not matched to a gene; V was cut back by 5 bases and J by 2 bases. In DNA, the CDR3 is TGTGCCAGCAGTGCTAGGACAGTCGCGGGACTAGCGGGCCCCTACAATGAGCAGTTCTTC. This translates into CASSARTVAGLAGPYNEQFF.

J is TRBJ2-3 and V is TRBV5-1, with D unclear. The CDR3 length is 11 residues. Trimming removed 6 bases at V and 3 bases at J, with 5 bases between. Germline-derived CDR1 and CDR2 are SGHRS and YFSETQ. CDR3 nucleotide sequence: TGCGCCAGCAAAAATACAGATACGCAGTATTTT. Translated: CASKNTDTQYF.